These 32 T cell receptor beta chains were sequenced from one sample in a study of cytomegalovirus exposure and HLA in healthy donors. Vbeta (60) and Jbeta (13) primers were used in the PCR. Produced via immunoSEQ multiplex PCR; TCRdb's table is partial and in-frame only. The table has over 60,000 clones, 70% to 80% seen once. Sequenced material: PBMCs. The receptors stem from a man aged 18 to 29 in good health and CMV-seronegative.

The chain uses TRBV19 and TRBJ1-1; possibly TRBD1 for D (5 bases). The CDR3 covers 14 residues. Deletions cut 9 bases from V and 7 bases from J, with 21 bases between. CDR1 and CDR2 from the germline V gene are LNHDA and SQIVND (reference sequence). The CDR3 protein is CASHTVGRQHEAFF. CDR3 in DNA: TGTGCCAGCCACACCGTGGGGCGGCAGCATGAAGCTTTCTTT.

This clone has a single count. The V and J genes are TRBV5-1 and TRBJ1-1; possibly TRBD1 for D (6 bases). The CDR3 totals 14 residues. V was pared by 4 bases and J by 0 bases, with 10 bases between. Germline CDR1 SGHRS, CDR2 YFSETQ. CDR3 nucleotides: TGCGCCAGCAGCCCAGGGGTGCTGAACACTGAAGCTTTCTTT. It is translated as CASSPGVLNTEAFF.

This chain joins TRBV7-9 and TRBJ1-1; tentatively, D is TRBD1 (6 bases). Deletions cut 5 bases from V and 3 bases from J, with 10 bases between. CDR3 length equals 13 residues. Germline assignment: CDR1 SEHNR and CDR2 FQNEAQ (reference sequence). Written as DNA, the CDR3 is TGTGCCAGCAGCGAGGGGGGGGACACTGAAGCTTTCTTT. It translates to CASSEGGDTEAFF.

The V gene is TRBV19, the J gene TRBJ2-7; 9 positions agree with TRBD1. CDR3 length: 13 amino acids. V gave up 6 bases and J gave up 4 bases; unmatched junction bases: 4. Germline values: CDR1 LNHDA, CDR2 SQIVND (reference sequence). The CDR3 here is CASRRGQGYEQYF. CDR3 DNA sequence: TGTGCCAGTAGAAGAGGACAGGGGTACGAGCAGTACTTC.

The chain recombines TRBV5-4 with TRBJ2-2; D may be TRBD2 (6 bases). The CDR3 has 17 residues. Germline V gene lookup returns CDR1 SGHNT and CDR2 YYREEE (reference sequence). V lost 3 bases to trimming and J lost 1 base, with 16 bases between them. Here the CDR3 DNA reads TGTGCCAGCAGCTCAAAAGTCCGGGGGTTGAACACCGGGGAGCTGTTTTTT. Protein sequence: CASSSKVRGLNTGELFF.

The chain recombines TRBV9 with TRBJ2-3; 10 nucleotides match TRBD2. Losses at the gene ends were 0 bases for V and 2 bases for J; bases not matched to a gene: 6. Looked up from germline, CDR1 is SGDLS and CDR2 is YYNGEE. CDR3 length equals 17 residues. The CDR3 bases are TGTGCCAGCAGCGTAGATCCTAGCGGGGGAGTCACAGATACGCAGTATTTT. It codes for CASSVDPSGGVTDTQYF. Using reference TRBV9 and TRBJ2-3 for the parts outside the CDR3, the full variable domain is DSGVTQTPKHLITATGQRVTLRCSPRSGDLSVYWYQQSLDQGLQFLIQYYNGEERAKGNILERFSAQQFPDLHSELNLSSLELGDSALYFCASSVDPSGGVTDTQYFGPGTRLTVL.

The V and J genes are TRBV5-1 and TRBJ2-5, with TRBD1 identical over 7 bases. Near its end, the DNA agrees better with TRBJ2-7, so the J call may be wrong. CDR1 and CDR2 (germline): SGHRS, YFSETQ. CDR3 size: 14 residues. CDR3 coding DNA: TGCGCCAGCAGTGACGGGACAGATTCCTACGAGCAGTACTTC. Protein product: CASSDGTDSYEQYF.

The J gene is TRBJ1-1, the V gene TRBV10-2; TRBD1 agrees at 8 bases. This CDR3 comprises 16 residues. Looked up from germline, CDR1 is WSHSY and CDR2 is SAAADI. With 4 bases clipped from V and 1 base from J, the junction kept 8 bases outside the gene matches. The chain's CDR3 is CASSVTGEGENTEAFF. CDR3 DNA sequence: TGCGCCAGCAGTGTGACAGGGGAGGGAGAGAACACTGAAGCTTTCTTT.

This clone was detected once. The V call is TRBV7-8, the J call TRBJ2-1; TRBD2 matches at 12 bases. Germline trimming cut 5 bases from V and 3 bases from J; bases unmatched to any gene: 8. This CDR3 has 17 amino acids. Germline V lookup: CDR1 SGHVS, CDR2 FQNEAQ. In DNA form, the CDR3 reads TGTGCCAGCAGCACCATCGGGACTAGCGGGTTCTACAATGAGCAGTTCTTC. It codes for CASSTIGTSGFYNEQFF. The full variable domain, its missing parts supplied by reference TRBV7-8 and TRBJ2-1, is GAGVSQSPRYKVAKRGQDVALRCDPISGHVSLFWYQQALGQGPEFLTYFQNEAQLDKSGLPSDRFFAERPEGSVSTLKIQRTQQEDSAVYLCASSTIGTSGFYNEQFFGPGTRLTVL.

As DNA, the CDR3 is TGTGCCTATCGGGAGGGGGACCAGTTCTTC. Translating gives CAYREGDQFF. V usage is TRBV30 and J usage is TRBJ2-1; the match to TRBD2 covers 8 bases. V dropped 7 bases and J dropped 13; count of bases not matched to a gene: 6. CDR1 GTSNPN and CDR2 SVGIG come from the germline V gene (reference sequence). This CDR3 region has 10 residues.

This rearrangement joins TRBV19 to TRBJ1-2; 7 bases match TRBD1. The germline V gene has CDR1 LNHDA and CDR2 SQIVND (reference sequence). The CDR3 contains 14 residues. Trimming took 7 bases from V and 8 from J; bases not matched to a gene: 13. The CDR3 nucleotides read TGTGCCAGTACCCCCCGGTGGGACAGCATCGGCTACACCTTC. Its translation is CASTPRWDSIGYTF.

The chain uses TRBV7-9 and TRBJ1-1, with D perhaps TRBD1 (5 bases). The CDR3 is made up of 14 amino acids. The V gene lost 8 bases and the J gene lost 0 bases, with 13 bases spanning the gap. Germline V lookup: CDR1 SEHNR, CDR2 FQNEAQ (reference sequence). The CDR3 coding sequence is TGTGCCAGCGATACGGGGGTAATGAACACTGAAGCTTTCTTT. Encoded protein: CASDTGVMNTEAFF. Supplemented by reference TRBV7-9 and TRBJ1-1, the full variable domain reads DTGVSQNPRHKITKRGQNVTFRCDPISEHNRLYWYRQTLGQGPEFLTYFQNEAQLEKSRLLSDRFSAERPKGSFSTLEIQRTEQGDSAMYLCASDTGVMNTEAFFGQGTRLTVV.

The CDR3 reads CASSQRGQGTYEQYF. In DNA, the CDR3 is TGTGCCAGCAGCCAACGGGGACAGGGAACCTACGAGCAGTACTTC. The rearrangement links TRBV11-2 to TRBJ2-7; 9 bases map to TRBD1. Germline V gene data show CDR1 as SGHAT and CDR2 as FQNNGV. After removal of 5 bases from V and 2 bases from J, the junction contained 7 bases not matched to a gene. This CDR3 has 15 residues.

The CDR3 reads CATSRDPGAGAYEQYF. As DNA, the CDR3 is TGTGCCACCAGCAGAGATCCCGGGGCAGGGGCCTACGAGCAGTACTTC. The genes are TRBV15 and TRBJ2-7; perhaps TRBD1 as D (6 bases). Trimming took 0 bases from V and 2 from J, leaving 14 bases between them. The CDR3 contains 16 residues. Per the germline V gene, CDR1 is LNHNV and CDR2 is YYDKDF (reference sequence). Full variable domain (outside the CDR3, taken from reference TRBV15 and TRBJ2-7): DAMVIQNPRYQVTQFGKPVTLSCSQTLNHNVMYWYQQKSSQAPKLLFHYYDKDFNNEADTPDNFQSRRPNTSFCFLDIRSPGLGDTAMYLCATSRDPGAGAYEQYFGPGTRLTVT.

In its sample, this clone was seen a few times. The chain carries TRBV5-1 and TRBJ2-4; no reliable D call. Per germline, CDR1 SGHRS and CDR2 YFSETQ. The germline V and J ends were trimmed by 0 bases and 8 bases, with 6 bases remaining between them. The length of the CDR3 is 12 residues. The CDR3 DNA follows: TGCGCCAGCAGCTTGGATAGAGACATTCAGTACTTC. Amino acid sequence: CASSLDRDIQYF.

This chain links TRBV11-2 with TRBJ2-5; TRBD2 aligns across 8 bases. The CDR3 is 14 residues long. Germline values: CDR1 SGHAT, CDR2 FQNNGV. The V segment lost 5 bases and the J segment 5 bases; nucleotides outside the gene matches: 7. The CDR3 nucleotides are TGTGCCAGCAGCCCTCGGGGGGGGATGGAGACCCAGTACTTC. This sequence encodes CASSPRGGMETQYF.

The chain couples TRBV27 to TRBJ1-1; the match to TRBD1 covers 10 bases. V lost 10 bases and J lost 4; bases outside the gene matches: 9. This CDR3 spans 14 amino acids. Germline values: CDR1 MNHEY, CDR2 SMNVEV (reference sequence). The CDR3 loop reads CANWDRGFFTEAFF. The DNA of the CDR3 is TGTGCCAACTGGGACAGGGGTTTCTTCACTGAAGCTTTCTTT.

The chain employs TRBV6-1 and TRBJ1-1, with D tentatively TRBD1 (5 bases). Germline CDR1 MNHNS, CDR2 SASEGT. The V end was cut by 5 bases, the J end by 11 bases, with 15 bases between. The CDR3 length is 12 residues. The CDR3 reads CASSPDSRVAFF. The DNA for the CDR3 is TGTGCCAGCAGTCCAGACAGCCGAGTGGCTTTCTTT.

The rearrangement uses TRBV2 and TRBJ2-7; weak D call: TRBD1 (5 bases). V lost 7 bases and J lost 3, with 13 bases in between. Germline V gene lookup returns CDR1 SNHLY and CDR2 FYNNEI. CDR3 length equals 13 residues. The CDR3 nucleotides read TGTGCCAGCAAAACCGACAGCCTCTACGAGCAGTACTTC. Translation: CASKTDSLYEQYF.

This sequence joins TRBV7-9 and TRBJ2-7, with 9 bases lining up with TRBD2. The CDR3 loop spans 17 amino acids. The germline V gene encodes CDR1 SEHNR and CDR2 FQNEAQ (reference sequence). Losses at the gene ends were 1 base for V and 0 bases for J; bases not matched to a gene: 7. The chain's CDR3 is CASSLVAGAGSSYEQYF. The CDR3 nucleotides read TGTGCCAGCAGCTTAGTAGCGGGGGCAGGAAGCTCCTACGAGCAGTACTTC.

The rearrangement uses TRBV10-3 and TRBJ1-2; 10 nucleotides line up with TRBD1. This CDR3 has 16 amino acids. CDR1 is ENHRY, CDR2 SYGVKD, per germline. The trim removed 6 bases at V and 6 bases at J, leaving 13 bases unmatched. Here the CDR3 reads CAIRPGQGPLKNGYTF. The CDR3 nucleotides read TGTGCCATCAGACCGGGACAGGGGCCGCTCAAGAATGGCTACACCTTC.

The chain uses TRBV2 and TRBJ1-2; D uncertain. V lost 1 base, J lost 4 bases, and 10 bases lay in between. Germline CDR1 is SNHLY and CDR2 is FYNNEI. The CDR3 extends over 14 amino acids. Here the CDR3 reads CASSEGGQAYGYTF. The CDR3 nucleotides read TGTGCCAGCAGTGAAGGTGGGCAGGCCTATGGCTACACCTTC.

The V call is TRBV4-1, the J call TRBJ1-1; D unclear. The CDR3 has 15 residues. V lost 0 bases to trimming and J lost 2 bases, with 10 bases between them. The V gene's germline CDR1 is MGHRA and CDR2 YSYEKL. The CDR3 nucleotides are TGCGCCAGCAGCCAAGATGGCCAGGTCAACACTGAAGCTTTCTTT. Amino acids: CASSQDGQVNTEAFF.

CDR3 protein: CASSMDGGAAFF. CDR3 DNA: TGTGCCAGTAGTATGGATGGGGGCGCAGCTTTCTTT. This chain joins TRBV19 and TRBJ1-1; tentative D call: TRBD1 (6 bases). CDR1 is LNHDA, CDR2 SQIVND, per germline (reference sequence). V lost 3 bases to trimming and J lost 10 bases, with 12 bases between them. CDR3 length: 12 residues.

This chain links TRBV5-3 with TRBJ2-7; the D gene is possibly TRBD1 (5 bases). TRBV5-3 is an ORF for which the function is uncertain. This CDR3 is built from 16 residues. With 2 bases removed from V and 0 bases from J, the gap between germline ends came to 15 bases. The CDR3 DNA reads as TGTGCCAGAAGCTTCAGACAAAAGGGGCTCTCCTACGAGCAGTACGTC. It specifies CARSFRQKGLSYEQYV.

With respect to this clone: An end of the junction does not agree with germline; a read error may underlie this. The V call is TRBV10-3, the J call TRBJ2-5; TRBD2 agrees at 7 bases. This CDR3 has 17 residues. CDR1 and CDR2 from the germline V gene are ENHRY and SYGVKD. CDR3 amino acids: CAIGEGHGRGSQETQYF. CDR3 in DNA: TGTGCCATCGGTGAGGGCCACGGGCGGGGGTCCCAAGAGACCCAGTACTTC.

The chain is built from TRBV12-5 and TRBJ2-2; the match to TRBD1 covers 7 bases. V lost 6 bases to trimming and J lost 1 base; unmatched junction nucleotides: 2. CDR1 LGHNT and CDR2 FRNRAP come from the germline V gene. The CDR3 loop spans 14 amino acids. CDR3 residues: CASGRQGNTGELFF. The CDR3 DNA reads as TGTGCTAGTGGAAGACAGGGGAACACCGGGGAGCTGTTTTTT.

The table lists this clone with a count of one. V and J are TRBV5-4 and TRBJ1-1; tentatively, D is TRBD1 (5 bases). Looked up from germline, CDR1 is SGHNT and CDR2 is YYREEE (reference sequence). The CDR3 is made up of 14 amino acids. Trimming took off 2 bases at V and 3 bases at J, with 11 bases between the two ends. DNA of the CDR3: TGTGCCAGCAGCTTACGCGGGGGGTACACTGAAGCTTTCTTT. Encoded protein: CASSLRGGYTEAFF.

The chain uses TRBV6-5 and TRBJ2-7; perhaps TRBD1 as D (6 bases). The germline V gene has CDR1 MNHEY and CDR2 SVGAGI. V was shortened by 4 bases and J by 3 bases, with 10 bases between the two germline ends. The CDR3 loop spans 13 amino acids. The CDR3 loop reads CASSFLQGYEQYF. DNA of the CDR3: TGTGCCAGCAGTTTTCTACAGGGCTACGAGCAGTACTTC.

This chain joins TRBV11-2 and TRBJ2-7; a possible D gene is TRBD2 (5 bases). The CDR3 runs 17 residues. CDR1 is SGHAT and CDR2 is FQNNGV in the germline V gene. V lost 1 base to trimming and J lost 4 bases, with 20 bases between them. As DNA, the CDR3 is TGTGCCAGCAGCTTAGTGTTCCGGGATGTATCGACGTACGAGCAGTACTTC. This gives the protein CASSLVFRDVSTYEQYF.

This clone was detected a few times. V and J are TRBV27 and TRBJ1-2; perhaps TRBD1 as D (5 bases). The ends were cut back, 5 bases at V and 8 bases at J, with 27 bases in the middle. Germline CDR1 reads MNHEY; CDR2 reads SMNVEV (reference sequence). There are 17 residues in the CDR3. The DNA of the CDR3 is TGTGCCAGCAGTCCGTATGGGGCAGGGCGGCCGTCTGGGGGCTACACCTTC. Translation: CASSPYGAGRPSGGYTF.

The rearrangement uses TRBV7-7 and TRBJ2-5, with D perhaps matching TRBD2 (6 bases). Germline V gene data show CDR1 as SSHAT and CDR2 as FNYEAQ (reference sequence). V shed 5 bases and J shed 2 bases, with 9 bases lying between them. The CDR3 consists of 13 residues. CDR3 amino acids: CASSTGTQETQYF. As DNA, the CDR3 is TGTGCCAGCAGCACCGGGACTCAAGAGACCCAGTACTTC.